The next 5 T cell receptor beta chains were all read from a single sample in a study of blood T cells in healthy people across ages. A second PCR of 7 to 11 cycles used a sample-barcoded 5' primer and a J-beta primer mix. One entry per CDR3 protein results from TCRdb running MiXCR on the 5' RACE reads. The table has about 400,000 distinct CDR3 sequences, approximately 47% seen once. The source material was blood. Receptors originate from a man in his fifties or sixties in good health.

This clonotype was counted between two and nine times. The chain recombines TRBV3-1 with TRBJ2-1; D not certain. The CDR3 is made up of 16 amino acids. The V end lost 3 bases, the J end lost 6 bases, and 18 bases lay between the germline ends. Germline V gives CDR1 LGHDT, CDR2 YNNKEL (reference sequence). The CDR3 DNA sequence: TGTGCCAGCAGCCAGGTATTGGATAGTCTCGGCAATGAGCAGTTCTTC. As protein: CASSQVLDSLGNEQFF.

A remark on this clonotype: The junction shows a germline mismatch at one end, possibly a read error. The chain carries TRBV18 and TRBJ1-2, with TRBD1 matching over 9 bases. Germline values: CDR1 KGHSH, CDR2 LQKENI. The CDR3 sequence is 14 residues long. The DNA of the CDR3 is TGTGCCAGCCCACCGGGACAGGGCCTCTATGACTACACCTTC. Translation gives CASPPGQGLYDYTF.

The rearrangement joins TRBV2 to TRBJ2-5, with D hard to call. The CDR3 runs 11 residues. V lost 6 bases and J 4 bases, leaving 6 bases between the germline ends. Germline lookup yields CDR1 SNHLY and CDR2 FYNNEI. CDR3: CASRRVETQYF. CDR3 DNA sequence: TGTGCCAGCAGGCGAGTAGAGACCCAGTACTTC.

This clonotype has just one count. One end of the junction varies from germline; a read error may be responsible. J is TRBJ2-3 and V is TRBV7-2; possibly TRBD1 for D (6 bases). CDR3 length equals 15 residues. Per the germline V gene, CDR1 is SGHTA and CDR2 is FQGNSA. This CDR3 is CASCLAGARGDTQYF. Written as DNA, the CDR3 is TGTGCCAGCTGCTTAGCAGGGGCCCGCGGAGATACGCAGTATTTT.

There are a few counts of this clonotype. The J gene is TRBJ2-7, the V gene TRBV2; 11 nucleotides line up with TRBD2. The CDR3 has 14 amino acids. Trimming took 10 bases from V and 3 from J; bases not matched to a gene: 8. Germline CDR1 and CDR2: SNHLY and FYNNEI. The CDR3 region is CATSGTSGFYEQYF. In DNA form, the CDR3 reads TGTGCCACTTCCGGGACTAGCGGATTCTACGAGCAGTACTTC.